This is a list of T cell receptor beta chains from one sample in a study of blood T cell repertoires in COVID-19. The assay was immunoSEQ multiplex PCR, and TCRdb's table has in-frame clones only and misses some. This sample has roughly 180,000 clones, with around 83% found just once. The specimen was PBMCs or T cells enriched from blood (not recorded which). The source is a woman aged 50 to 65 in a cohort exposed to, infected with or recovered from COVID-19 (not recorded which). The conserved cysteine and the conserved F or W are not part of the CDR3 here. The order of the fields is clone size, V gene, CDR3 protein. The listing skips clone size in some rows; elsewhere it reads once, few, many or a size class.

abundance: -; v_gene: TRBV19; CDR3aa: ASSTRQGTEAF
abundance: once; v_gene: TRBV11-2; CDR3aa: ASSPTGFNEKLF
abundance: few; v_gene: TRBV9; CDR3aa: ASSGSGMETQY
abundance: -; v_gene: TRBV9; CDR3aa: ASSVATTDTQY
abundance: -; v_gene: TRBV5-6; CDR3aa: ASRQTGVSTNTEAF
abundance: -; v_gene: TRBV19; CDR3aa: ASSLYRDSANTGELF
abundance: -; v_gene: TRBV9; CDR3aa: ASSADRAVGLRNSPLH
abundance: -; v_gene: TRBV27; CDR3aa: ASSYEQGSIYEQY
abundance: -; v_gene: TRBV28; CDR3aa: ASSKGTGGGYGYT
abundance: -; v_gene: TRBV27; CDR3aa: ASSWEGGNTEAF
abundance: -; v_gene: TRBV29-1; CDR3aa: SVQAAGTDTQY
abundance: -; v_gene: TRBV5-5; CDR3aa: ASSSHRQVSYEQY
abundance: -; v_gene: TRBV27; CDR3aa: ASSKVPTGQPQH
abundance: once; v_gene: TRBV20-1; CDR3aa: SASGQDNSPLH
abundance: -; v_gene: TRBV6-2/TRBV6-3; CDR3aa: ASSGQWDNSPLH
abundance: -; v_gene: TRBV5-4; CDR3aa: ASSLGGTGYEQF
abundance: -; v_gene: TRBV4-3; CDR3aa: ASSQDITGGIQETQY
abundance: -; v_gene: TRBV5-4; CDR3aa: ASSMGGASGGQPQH
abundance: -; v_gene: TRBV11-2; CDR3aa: ASSLGAGGDQETQY
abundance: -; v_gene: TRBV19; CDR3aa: ASRKPGQGPEAF
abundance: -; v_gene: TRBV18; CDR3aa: ASSPPDRPRSEQY
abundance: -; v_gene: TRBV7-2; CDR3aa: ASSLAAGRRNNEQF
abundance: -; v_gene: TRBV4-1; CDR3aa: ASSLRTSGGQSTDTQY
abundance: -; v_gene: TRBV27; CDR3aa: ASSTSRDTYEQY
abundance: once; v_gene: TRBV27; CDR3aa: ASSNEQGLSYEQY
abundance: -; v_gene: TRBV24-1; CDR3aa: ATSDPSSPQTGDRYGYT
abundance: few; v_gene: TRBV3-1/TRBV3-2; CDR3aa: ASSRFRDLNTGELF
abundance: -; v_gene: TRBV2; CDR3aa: ASSYGLAGAGDTQY
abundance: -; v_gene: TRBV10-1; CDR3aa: ASSATSGTRNEQF
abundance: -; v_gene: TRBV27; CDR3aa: ASSALPGLEFTDTQY
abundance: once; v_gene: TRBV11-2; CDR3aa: ASSFSRAGRNEQF
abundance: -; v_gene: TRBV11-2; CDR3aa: ASSLAVYEQY
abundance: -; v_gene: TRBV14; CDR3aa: ASSQGTLSSYEQY
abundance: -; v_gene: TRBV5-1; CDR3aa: ASSLDQGGSYNEQF